The next 7 T cell receptor beta chains were all read from a single sample in a study of T cell changes during pregnancy in multiple sclerosis. Profiled with immunoSEQ multiplex PCR; TCRdb holds only in-frame clones, not every one. The sample carries 90,000 or so clones, 91% recorded once. This specimen consisted of peripheral blood, obtained before pregnancy. The receptors derive from a female donor with multiple sclerosis, enrolled in a pregnancy study.

The V gene is TRBV7-6, the J gene TRBJ2-2, with a possible D match to TRBD1 (6 bases). Looked up from germline, CDR1 is SGHVS and CDR2 is FNYEAQ. Trimming took 5 bases from V and 1 from J, leaving 14 bases between them. The CDR3 is 16 residues long. CDR3 in DNA: TGTGCCAGCAGCCTCTCCGGGACATTGAACACCGGGGAGCTGTTTTTT. Its protein is CASSLSGTLNTGELFF.

A remark on this clone: Because it lacks the conserved phenylalanine or tryptophan at the end, this CDR3 is likely a read error. It is unclear where the CDR3 begins or ends on the DNA, so no DNA is shown, and the CDR3 is as TCRdb lists it. V is TRBV2 and J is TRBJ2-7; no DNA check was done on the table's D call, TRBD1. CDR1 SNHLY and CDR2 FYNNEI come from the germline V gene. The CDR3 is 9 residues long, counting both termini. The CDR3 protein is CASSEPFRP.

The chain employs TRBV5-1 and TRBJ1-5; D gene ambiguous. The CDR3 has 14 amino acids. Trimming stripped 0 bases from V and 4 bases from J, with 8 bases between. CDR1 SGHRS and CDR2 YFSETQ come from the germline V gene. This CDR3 is CASSLEGRNQPQHF. The CDR3 region has the DNA TGCGCCAGCAGCTTGGAAGGCAGGAATCAGCCCCAGCATTTT.

V usage is TRBV28 and J usage is TRBJ1-5; maybe TRBD1 (6 bases). The CDR3 length is 13 residues. Looked up from germline, CDR1 is MDHEN and CDR2 is SYDVKM. V was clipped by 6 bases and J by 5 bases, with 11 bases between them. The CDR3: CASSGGQDQPQHF. The CDR3 nucleotides read TGTGCCAGCAGCGGGGGGCAAGATCAGCCCCAGCATTTT.

The genes are TRBV5-5 and TRBJ2-6; D remains ambiguous. The V end was cut by 2 bases, the J end by 0 bases, with 6 bases between. Germline V CDR1 and CDR2: SGHKS, YYEKEE (reference sequence). There are 15 residues in the CDR3. The CDR3 DNA sequence: TGTGCCAGCAGCTTCGGGTTCTCTGGGGCCAACGTCCTGACTTTC. Its translation: CASSFGFSGANVLTF.

The CDR3 is CASSPPWGLDTQYF. CDR3 nucleotides: TGTGCCAGCTCACCACCGTGGGGGCTGGATACGCAGTATTTT. The chain links TRBV18 to TRBJ2-3, with D perhaps TRBD1 (6 bases). The CDR3 runs to 14 residues. CDR1 and CDR2 from the germline V gene are KGHSH and LQKENI. V was clipped by 0 bases and J by 6 bases, with 10 bases between them.

The gene calls are TRBV5-4 and TRBJ2-7; TRBD2 agrees at 7 bases. The CDR3 length is 14 residues. The V and J ends lost 3 bases and 2 bases, in that order; junction bases with no gene match: 5. Germline V gene sequence: CDR1 SGHNT, CDR2 YYREEE (reference sequence). The CDR3 DNA reads TGTGCCAGCAGCTCGGGGGGTGGGGCCTACGAGCAGTACTTC. Encoded protein: CASSSGGGAYEQYF.